What follows are 5 T cell receptor beta chains derived from one specimen sequenced in a study of blood T cell repertoires in COVID-19. Some clones are missing from TCRdb's copy, which holds only in-frame ones; the method was immunoSEQ multiplex PCR. The repertoire holds under 450,000 clones, with under 85% as singletons. What was sequenced was PBMCs or T cells enriched from blood (not recorded which). The source is a woman between 45 and 65 years old who had recovered from COVID-19.

The chain joins TRBV11-3 to TRBJ1-1, with D perhaps TRBD1 (6 bases). Germline loops: CDR1 SGHNT, CDR2 YENEEA. V lost 2 bases to trimming and J lost 1 base, with 11 bases between them. The CDR3 runs 15 residues. The chain's CDR3 is CASSLQGPTNTEAFF. DNA for the CDR3: TGTGCCAGCAGCTTACAGGGGCCGACGAACACTGAAGCTTTCTTT. Variable domain in full (rest from reference TRBV11-3 and TRBJ1-1): EAGVVQSPRYKIIEKKQPVAFWCNPISGHNTLYWYLQNLGQGPELLIRYENEEAVDDSQLPKDRFSAERLKGVDSTLKIQPAELGDSAVYLCASSLQGPTNTEAFFGQGTRLTVV.

The chain uses TRBV6-5 and TRBJ1-1; tentatively, D is TRBD1 (6 bases). This CDR3 spans 15 amino acids. With 10 bases removed from V and 2 bases from J, the gap between germline ends came to 20 bases. CDR1 and CDR2 (germline): MNHEY, SVGAGI. In DNA, the CDR3 is TGTGCCACCACAAGAAGGGACACCCCCAACACTGAAGCTTTCTTT. Amino acids: CATTRRDTPNTEAFF.

This sequence joins TRBV11-3 and TRBJ2-3; 9 nucleotides align to TRBD2. From germline, CDR1 is SGHNT and CDR2 YENEEA. CDR3 size: 16 residues. After removal of 4 bases from V and 5 bases from J, the junction contained 10 bases not matched to a gene. The CDR3 loop is CASSSPLLAGEDTQYF. As DNA, the CDR3 is TGTGCCAGCAGCTCCCCTTTGTTAGCGGGGGAAGATACGCAGTATTTT.

The gene calls are TRBV15 and TRBJ2-1, with a weak D call TRBD2 (6 bases). Trimming cost V 3 bases and J 7 bases, with 16 bases left between them. This CDR3 region has 15 residues. Germline V gene sequence: CDR1 LNHNV, CDR2 YYDKDF (reference sequence). CDR3 amino acids: CATSSGRNGKNEQFF. For the CDR3, the DNA is TGTGCCACCAGCAGCGGGAGAAACGGGAAGAATGAGCAGTTCTTC.

CDR3 sequence: CASNFAVLADEQFF. The CDR3 nucleotides read TGTGCCAGTAACTTCGCCGTACTAGCCGATGAGCAGTTCTTC. The chain combines TRBV19 with TRBJ2-1; tentatively, D is TRBD2 (6 bases). The CDR3 has 14 amino acids. Trimming removed 7 bases at V and 8 bases at J, with 18 bases between. From germline, CDR1 is LNHDA and CDR2 SQIVND (reference sequence).